Listed below are T cell receptor beta chains from one sample, sequenced in a study of T cell responses to AZD1222 COVID-19 vaccine. Using immunoSEQ multiplex PCR, the repertoire was profiled, and TCRdb retains in-frame clones only, with some absent. Among over 70,000 clones listed, 88% were seen once. The sample here was peripheral blood, taken on day 0 of AZD1222 vaccination. The receptors shown here come from an adult in good health. Both conserved end residues are part of each CDR3. D genes are given only for firm matches. For some rows the clone size is stated as once, few or many, or as a class when expanded; others skip it.

TRBJ1-4 TRBD1 TRBV3-1/TRBV3-2 NA CASSSRQGGTNEKLFF TGTGCCAGCAGTTCCCGACAGGGGGGAACTAATGAAAAACTGTTTTTT
TRBJ1-2 NA TRBV29-1 NA CSVDKVQSGYTF TGCAGCGTTGATAAGGTCCAGAGCGGCTACACCTTC
TRBJ2-1 NA TRBV7-3 NA CASSTETGEQFF TGTGCCAGCAGCACCGAAACGGGTGAGCAGTTCTTC
TRBJ1-2 NA TRBV7-8 NA CASSAGYYGYTF TGTGCCAGCAGCGCAGGGTACTATGGCTACACCTTC
TRBJ2-1 TRBD2 TRBV2 NA CASRGSGTRGNEQFF TGTGCCAGCAGGGGGAGCGGGACTAGAGGCAATGAGCAGTTCTTC
TRBJ1-4 NA TRBV29-1 NA CSVDFGTDGGKLFF TGCAGCGTTGACTTCGGGACCGACGGAGGAAAACTGTTTTTT
TRBJ2-6 NA TRBV19 NA CASRQGSGANVLTF TGTGCCAGTAGGCAGGGGTCTGGGGCCAACGTCCTGACTTTC
TRBJ2-1 TRBD2 TRBV25-1 few CASSASGNYNEQFF TGTGCCAGCAGTGCTAGCGGGAACTACAATGAGCAGTTCTTC
TRBJ1-1 NA TRBV12-5 NA CASGLGGHQNTEAFF TGTGCTAGTGGTTTGGGAGGGCATCAAAACACTGAAGCTTTCTTT
TRBJ2-7 NA TRBV7-3 NA CASSGQFASYEQYF TGTGCCAGCAGCGGTCAGTTTGCCTCCTACGAGCAGTACTTC
TRBJ1-1 NA TRBV6-1 NA CASSENEGPEAFF TGTGCCAGCAGTGAAAACGAAGGGCCTGAAGCTTTCTTT
TRBJ2-5 NA TRBV7-2 once CASSLGHGTIQETQYF TGTGCCAGCAGCTTGGGACATGGGACCATACAAGAGACCCAGTACTTC
TRBJ1-6 NA TRBV7-2 NA CASSLDQGSGHSPLHF TGTGCCAGCAGCTTAGATCAAGGCAGTGGTCATTCACCCCTCCACTTT
TRBJ2-1 TRBD2 TRBV6-6 NA CASSPFAGTSGPSSYNEQFF TGTGCCAGCAGCCCCTTTGCCGGGACTAGCGGCCCTAGCTCCTACAATGAGCAGTTCTTC
TRBJ1-1 TRBD1 TRBV24-1 NA CATSATGLNTEAFF TGTGCCACCAGTGCGACAGGGTTGAACACTGAAGCTTTCTTT
TRBJ1-5 NA TRBV27 NA CASSLEGPTRNQPQHF TGTGCCAGCAGTTTGGAGGGCCCAACCCGCAATCAGCCCCAGCATTTT
TRBJ1-3 NA TRBV27 once CASSSGISGNTIYF TGTGCCAGCAGCTCCGGGATCTCAGGAAACACCATATATTTT
TRBJ2-7 NA TRBV10-3 once CAISEPHRTSWEQYF TGTGCCATCAGTGAGCCCCACCGGACAAGTTGGGAGCAGTACTTC
TRBJ2-7 NA TRBV5-8 NA CASSLVVVSEQYF TGTGCCAGCAGCTTGGTCGTGGTTAGCGAGCAGTACTTC
TRBJ1-6 NA TRBV6-4 NA CASLAGGVGGPLHF TGTGCCAGCCTCGCCGGGGGGGTCGGTGGACCCCTCCACTTT
TRBJ2-5 TRBD2 TRBV5-4 NA CASSLALAGVRETQYF TGTGCCAGCAGCTTGGCCCTAGCGGGAGTCCGAGAGACCCAGTACTTC
TRBJ2-7 NA TRBV28 NA CASFSRNEQYF TGTGCCAGCTTTAGTAGAAACGAGCAGTACTTC
TRBJ2-1 NA TRBV7-2 NA CASSLPKGRASSYNEQFF TGTGCCAGCAGCTTACCGAAGGGACGGGCAAGCTCCTACAATGAGCAGTTCTTC
TRBJ2-7 NA TRBV5-4 NA CASSKQSGTDPYEQYF TGTGCCAGCAGCAAGCAATCCGGGACGGATCCCTACGAGCAGTACTTC
TRBJ2-1 TRBD1 TRBV20-1 NA CSASEGTGNNEQFF TGCAGTGCTAGTGAAGGGACAGGGAACAATGAGCAGTTCTTC
TRBJ1-1 NA TRBV19 NA CASSISGSGMNTEAFF TGTGCCAGTAGTATAAGCGGCTCCGGAATGAACACTGAAGCTTTCTTT
TRBJ2-3 NA TRBV23-1 NA CASSNSTRLNTQYF TGCGCCAGCAGTAACAGTACCCGACTGAATACGCAGTATTTT
TRBJ2-7 TRBD2 TRBV7-2 NA CASSLDSGTSYEQYF TGTGCCAGCAGCTTAGATAGCGGGACTTCGTACGAGCAGTACTTC
TRBJ2-3 NA TRBV11-2 NA CASSLGGSGAQYF TGTGCCAGCAGCTTAGGGGGATCCGGCGCGCAGTATTTT
TRBJ2-5 TRBD1 TRBV7-3 NA CASSPGTGNTQYF TGTGCCAGCAGCCCCGGGACAGGGAACACCCAGTACTTC
TRBJ2-7 TRBD1 TRBV2 few CASEGDSSYEQYF TGTGCCAGCGAGGGGGACAGCTCCTACGAGCAGTACTTC
TRBJ2-2 NA TRBV14 few CASSQVGLGGELFF TGTGCCAGCAGCCAAGTTGGGCTCGGCGGGGAGCTGTTTTTT
TRBJ2-1 TRBD1 TRBV6-5 NA CASRRQGEWNEQFF TGTGCCAGCAGGCGGCAGGGGGAATGGAATGAGCAGTTCTTC
TRBJ2-1 NA TRBV5-4 NA CASSHTSSAEQFF TGTGCCAGCAGCCACACTAGCTCGGCTGAGCAGTTCTTC
TRBJ2-4 TRBD2 TRBV5-4 NA CASSSGTSGTNIQYF TGTGCCAGCAGCTCCGGGACTAGCGGGACGAACATTCAGTACTTC
TRBJ1-5 NA TRBV21-1 few CASSNPDRNNQPQHF TGTGCCAGCAGCAACCCTGACAGAAACAATCAGCCCCAGCATTTT
TRBJ1-2 NA TRBV3-1/TRBV3-2 few CASSSGAGYGYTF TGTGCCAGCAGCTCGGGAGCGGGCTATGGCTACACCTTC
TRBJ1-6 TRBD1 TRBV3-1/TRBV3-2 few CASSSGTGGSPLHF TGTGCCAGCAGCTCCGGGACAGGGGGCTCACCCCTCCACTTT
TRBJ2-3 NA TRBV7-9 NA CASSLVGSTDTQYF TGTGCCAGCAGCTTAGTAGGGTCCACAGATACGCAGTATTTT
TRBJ2-3 TRBD2 TRBV5-1 NA CASSIGLAGVLSTDTQYF TGCGCCAGCAGCATTGGACTAGCGGGAGTCTTGAGCACAGATACGCAGTATTTT
TRBJ1-4 NA TRBV3-1/TRBV3-2 NA CASSLRLGATNEKLFF TGTGCCAGCAGCCTTCGGTTGGGAGCAACTAATGAAAAACTGTTTTTT
TRBJ2-3 TRBD1 TRBV10-3 NA CAISPDRGIITDTQYF TGTGCCATCAGCCCAGACAGGGGCATAATCACAGATACGCAGTATTTT
TRBJ1-4 TRBD1 TRBV9 NA CASSPGQGGEKLFF TGTGCCAGCAGCCCAGGACAGGGAGGTGAAAAACTGTTTTTT
TRBJ1-3 NA TRBV6-5 NA CASSYKGESGNTIYF TGTGCCAGCAGTTATAAAGGGGAATCTGGAAACACCATATATTTT
TRBJ1-2 NA TRBV27 once CASSLQSNYGYTF TGTGCCAGCAGTCTACAGAGCAACTATGGCTACACCTTC
TRBJ2-2 TRBD2 TRBV10-1 NA CASGGGRTGELFF TGCGCCTCGGGAGGGGGGCGGACCGGGGAGCTGTTTTTT
TRBJ2-7 NA TRBV28 NA CASSSGGIPTYEQYF TGTGCCAGCAGTTCCGGAGGAATTCCTACCTACGAGCAGTACTTC
TRBJ2-6 NA TRBV15 NA CATSRDYSGANVLTF TGTGCCACCAGCAGAGATTACTCTGGGGCCAACGTCCTGACTTTC
TRBJ1-3 TRBD1 TRBV6-5 NA CASTGTGSGNTIYF TGTGCCAGCACCGGGACAGGGAGTGGAAACACCATATATTTT
TRBJ1-1 NA TRBV19 NA CASSMGHNKNTEAFF TGTGCCAGTAGTATGGGACACAATAAGAACACTGAAGCTTTCTTT
TRBJ1-3 TRBD1 TRBV27 NA CASWDRSAGNTIYF TGTGCCAGCTGGGACAGGTCGGCTGGAAACACCATATATTTT
TRBJ2-5 TRBD2 TRBV7-8 NA CASSYSSGRAETQYF TGTGCCAGCAGCTATTCTAGCGGGAGGGCTGAGACCCAGTACTTC
TRBJ2-7 NA TRBV5-1 medium-sized CASSLEGRYEQYF TGCGCCAGCAGCTTGGAGGGCCGGTACGAGCAGTACTTC
TRBJ1-3 NA TRBV9 NA CASSLSPTQTGNTIYF TGTGCCAGCAGCCTCTCCCCGACCCAGACTGGAAACACCATATATTTT
TRBJ2-1 NA TRBV19 few CASRPRDQSLYNEQFF TGTGCCAGTAGACCTCGGGACCAAAGCCTATACAATGAGCAGTTCTTC
TRBJ2-7 NA TRBV28 NA CASSYASYEQYF TGTGCCAGCAGTTACGCAAGTTACGAGCAGTACTTC
TRBJ2-7 TRBD2 TRBV19 NA CASRNPGTSGTSYEQYF TGTGCCAGTAGAAACCCCGGGACTAGCGGTACATCCTACGAGCAGTACTTC